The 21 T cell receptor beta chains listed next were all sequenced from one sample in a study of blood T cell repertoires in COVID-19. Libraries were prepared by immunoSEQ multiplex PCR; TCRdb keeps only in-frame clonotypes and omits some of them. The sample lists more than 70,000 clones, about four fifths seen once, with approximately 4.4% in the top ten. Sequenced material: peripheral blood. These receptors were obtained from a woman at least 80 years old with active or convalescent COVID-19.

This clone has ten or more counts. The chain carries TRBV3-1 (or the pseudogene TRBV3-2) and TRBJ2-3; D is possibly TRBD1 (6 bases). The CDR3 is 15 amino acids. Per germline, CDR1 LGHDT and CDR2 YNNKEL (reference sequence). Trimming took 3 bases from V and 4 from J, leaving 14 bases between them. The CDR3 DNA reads TGTGCCAGCAGCCATGAACAGGGAGAAGCAGATACGCAGTATTTT. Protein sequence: CASSHEQGEADTQYF.

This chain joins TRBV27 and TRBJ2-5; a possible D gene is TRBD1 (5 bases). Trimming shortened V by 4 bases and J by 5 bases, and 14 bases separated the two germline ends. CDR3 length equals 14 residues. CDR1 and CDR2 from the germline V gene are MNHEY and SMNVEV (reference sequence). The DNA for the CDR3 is TGTGCCAGCAGTTCAAGGGGTCCGCAGGAGACCCAGTACTTC. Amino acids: CASSSRGPQETQYF.

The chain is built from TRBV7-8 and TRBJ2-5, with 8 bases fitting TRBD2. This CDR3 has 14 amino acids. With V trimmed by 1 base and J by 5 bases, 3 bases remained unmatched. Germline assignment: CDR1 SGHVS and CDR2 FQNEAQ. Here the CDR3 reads CASSLGLATETQYF. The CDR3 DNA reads TGTGCCAGCAGCTTAGGACTAGCGACGGAGACCCAGTACTTC.

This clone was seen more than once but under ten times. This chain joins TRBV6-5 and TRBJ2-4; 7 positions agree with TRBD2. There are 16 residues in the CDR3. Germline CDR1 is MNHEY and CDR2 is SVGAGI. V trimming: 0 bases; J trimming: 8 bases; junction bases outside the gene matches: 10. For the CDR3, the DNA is TGTGCCAGCAGTTACTCGACTGGCGGGAGAGGGGACATTCAGTACTTC. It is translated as CASSYSTGGRGDIQYF.

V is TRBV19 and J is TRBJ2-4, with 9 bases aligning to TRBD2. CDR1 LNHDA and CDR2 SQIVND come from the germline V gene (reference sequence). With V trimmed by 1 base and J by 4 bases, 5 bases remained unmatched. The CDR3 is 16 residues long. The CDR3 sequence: CASSIGTSVKKNIQYF. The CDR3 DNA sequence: TGTGCCAGTAGTATAGGGACTAGCGTTAAAAAAAACATTCAGTACTTC. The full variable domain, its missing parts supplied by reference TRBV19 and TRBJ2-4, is DGGITQSPKYLFRKEGQNVTLSCEQNLNHDAMYWYRQDPGQGLRLIYYSQIVNDFQKGDIAEGYSVSREKKESFPLTVTSAQKNPTAFYLCASSIGTSVKKNIQYFGAGTRLSVL.

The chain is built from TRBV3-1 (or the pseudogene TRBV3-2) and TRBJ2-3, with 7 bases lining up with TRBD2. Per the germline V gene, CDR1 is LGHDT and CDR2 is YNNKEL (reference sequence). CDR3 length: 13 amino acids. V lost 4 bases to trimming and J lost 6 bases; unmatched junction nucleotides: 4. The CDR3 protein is CASSLGGWDTQYF. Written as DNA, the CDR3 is TGTGCCAGCAGCCTCGGGGGGTGGGATACGCAGTATTTT.

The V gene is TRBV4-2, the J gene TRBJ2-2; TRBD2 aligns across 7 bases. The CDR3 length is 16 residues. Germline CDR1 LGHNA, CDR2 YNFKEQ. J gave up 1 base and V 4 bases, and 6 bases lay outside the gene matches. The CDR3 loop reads CASSRAGEGNTGELFF. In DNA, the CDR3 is TGTGCCAGCAGCCGGGCGGGAGAGGGGAACACCGGGGAGCTGTTTTTT.

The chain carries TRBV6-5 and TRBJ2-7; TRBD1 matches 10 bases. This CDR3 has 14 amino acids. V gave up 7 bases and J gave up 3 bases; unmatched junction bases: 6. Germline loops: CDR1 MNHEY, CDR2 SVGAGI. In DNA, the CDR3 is TGTGCCAGCAAACCCGGGACAGGGGTCTACGAGCAGTACTTC. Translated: CASKPGTGVYEQYF.

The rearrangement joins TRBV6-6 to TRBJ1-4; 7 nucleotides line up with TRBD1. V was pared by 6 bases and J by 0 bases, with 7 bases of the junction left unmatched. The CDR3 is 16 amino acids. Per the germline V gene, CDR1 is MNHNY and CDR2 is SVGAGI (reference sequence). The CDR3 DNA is TGTGCCAGCAGCCACAAGGGACAGTCAACTAATGAAAAACTGTTTTTT. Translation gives CASSHKGQSTNEKLFF.

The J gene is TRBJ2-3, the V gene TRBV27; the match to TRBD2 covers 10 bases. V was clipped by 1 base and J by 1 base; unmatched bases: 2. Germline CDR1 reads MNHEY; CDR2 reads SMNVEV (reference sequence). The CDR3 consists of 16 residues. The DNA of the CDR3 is TGTGCCAGCAGTTTATGGGGGACTAGCGGCACAGATACGCAGTATTTT. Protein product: CASSLWGTSGTDTQYF.

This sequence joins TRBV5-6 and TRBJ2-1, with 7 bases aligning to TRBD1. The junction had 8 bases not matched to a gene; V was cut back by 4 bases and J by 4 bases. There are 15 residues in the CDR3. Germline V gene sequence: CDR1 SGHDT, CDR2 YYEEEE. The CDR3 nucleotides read TGTGCCAGCAGCCGCCGCCAGGGACAGTACAATGAGCAGTTCTTC. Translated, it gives CASSRRQGQYNEQFF. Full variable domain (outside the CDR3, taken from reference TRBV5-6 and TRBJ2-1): DAGVTQSPTHLIKTRGQQVTLRCSPKSGHDTVSWYQQALGQGPQFIFQYYEEEERQRGNFPDRFSGHQFPNYSSELNVNALLLGDSALYLCASSRRQGQYNEQFFGPGTRLTVL.

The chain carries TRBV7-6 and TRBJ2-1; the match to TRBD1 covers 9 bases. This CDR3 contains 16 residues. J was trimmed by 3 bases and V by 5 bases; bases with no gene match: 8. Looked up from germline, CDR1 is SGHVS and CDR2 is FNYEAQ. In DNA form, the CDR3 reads TGTGCCAGCAGCCGGACCCGGGACAGGGACTACAATGAGCAGTTCTTC. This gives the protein CASSRTRDRDYNEQFF.

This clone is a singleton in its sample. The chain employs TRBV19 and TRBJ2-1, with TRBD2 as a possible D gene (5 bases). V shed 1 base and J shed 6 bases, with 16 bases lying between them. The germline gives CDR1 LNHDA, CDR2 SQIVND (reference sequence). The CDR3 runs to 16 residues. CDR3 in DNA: TGTGCCAGTAGTATAGGGTCCCACCCCGCGGGCAATGAGCAGTTCTTC. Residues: CASSIGSHPAGNEQFF.

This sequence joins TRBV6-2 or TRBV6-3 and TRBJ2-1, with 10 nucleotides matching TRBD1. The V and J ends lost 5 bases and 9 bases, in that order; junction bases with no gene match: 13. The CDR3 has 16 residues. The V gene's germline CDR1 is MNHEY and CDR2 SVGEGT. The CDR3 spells CASSGGTGVSRGEQFF. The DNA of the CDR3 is TGTGCCAGCAGTGGCGGGACAGGGGTATCGAGAGGTGAGCAGTTCTTC.

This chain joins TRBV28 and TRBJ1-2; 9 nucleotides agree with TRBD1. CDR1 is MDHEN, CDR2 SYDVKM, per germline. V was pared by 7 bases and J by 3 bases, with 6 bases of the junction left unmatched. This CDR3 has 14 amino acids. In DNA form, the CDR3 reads TGTGCCAGCACCACAGGACAGGGGCACTATGGCTACACCTTC. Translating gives CASTTGQGHYGYTF.

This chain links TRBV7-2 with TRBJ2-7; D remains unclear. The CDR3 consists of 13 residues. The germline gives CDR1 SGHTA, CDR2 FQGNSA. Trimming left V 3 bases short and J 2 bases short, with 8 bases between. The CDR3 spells CASSFFVTYEQYF. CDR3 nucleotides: TGTGCCAGCAGCTTCTTCGTAACCTACGAGCAGTACTTC.

Here the CDR3 reads CASSQEQGAAKNIQYF. CDR3 bases: TGCGCCAGCAGCCAGGAACAGGGGGCTGCCAAAAACATTCAGTACTTC. The chain carries TRBV4-1 and TRBJ2-4; 9 bases line up with TRBD1. The CDR3 extends over 16 amino acids. The germline CDR1 and CDR2 sequences are MGHRA and YSYEKL. V dropped 3 bases and J dropped 1; count of bases not matched to a gene: 4.

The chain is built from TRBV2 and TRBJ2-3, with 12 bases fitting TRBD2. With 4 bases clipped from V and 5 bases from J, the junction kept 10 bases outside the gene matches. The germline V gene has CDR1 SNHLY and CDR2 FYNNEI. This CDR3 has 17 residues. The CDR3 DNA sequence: TGTGCCAGCAGTGGGAGATTTGGACTAGCGGGAAAAGATACGCAGTATTTT. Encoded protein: CASSGRFGLAGKDTQYF.

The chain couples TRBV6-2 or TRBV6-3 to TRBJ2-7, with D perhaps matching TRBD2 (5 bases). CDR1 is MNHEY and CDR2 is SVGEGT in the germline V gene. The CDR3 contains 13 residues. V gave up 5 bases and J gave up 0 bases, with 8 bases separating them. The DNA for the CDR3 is TGTGCCAGCAGTGGCGGGCTCTCCTACGAGCAGTACTTC. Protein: CASSGGLSYEQYF.

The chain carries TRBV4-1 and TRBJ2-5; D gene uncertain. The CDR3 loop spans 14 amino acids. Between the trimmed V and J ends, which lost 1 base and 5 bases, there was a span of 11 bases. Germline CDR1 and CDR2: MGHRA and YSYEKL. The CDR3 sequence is CASSQVQLLETQYF. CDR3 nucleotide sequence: TGCGCCAGCAGCCAAGTACAGCTATTGGAGACCCAGTACTTC.

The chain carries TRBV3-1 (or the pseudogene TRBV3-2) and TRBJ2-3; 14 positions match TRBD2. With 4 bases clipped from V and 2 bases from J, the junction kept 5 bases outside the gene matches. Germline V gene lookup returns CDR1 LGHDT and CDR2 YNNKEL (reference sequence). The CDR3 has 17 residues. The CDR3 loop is CASSLTSGRALTDTQYF. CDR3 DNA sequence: TGTGCCAGCAGCCTGACTAGCGGGAGGGCCCTCACAGATACGCAGTATTTT.